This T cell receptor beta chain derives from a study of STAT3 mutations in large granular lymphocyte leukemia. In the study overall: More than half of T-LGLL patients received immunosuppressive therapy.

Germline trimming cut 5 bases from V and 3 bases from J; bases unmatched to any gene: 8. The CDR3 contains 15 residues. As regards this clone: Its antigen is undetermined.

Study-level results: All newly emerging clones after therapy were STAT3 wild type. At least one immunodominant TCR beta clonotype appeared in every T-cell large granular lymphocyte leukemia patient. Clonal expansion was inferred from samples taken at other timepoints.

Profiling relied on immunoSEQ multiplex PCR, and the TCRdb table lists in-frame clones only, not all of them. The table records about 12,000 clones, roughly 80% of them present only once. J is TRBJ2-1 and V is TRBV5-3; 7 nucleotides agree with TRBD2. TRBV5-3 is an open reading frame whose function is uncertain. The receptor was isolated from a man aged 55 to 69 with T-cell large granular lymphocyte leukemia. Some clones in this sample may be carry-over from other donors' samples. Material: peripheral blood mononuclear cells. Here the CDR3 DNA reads TGTGCCAGAAGTTTACCTAGCGGATACTACAATGAGCAGTTCTTC. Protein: CARSLPSGYYNEQFF.